This T cell receptor beta chain comes out of a study of OX40 agonist ivuxolimab in advanced cancers. Across the study: Ivuxolimab, an agonist antibody against OX40 (CD134), was given to patients.

Germline V gene data show CDR1 as SEHNR and CDR2 as FQNEAQ (reference sequence). This CDR3 is built from 14 residues. V was cut by 4 bases and J by 4 bases, with 13 bases left in between. Clones were read by immunoSEQ multiplex PCR, and TCRdb kept only the in-frame ones, dropping some. This repertoire shows around 84,000 clones, 84% found once; its top ten account for approximately 7%. The starting material was CD4+ or CD8+ T cells sorted from blood, obtained in a trial of the OX40 agonist ivuxolimab. This chain links TRBV7-9 with TRBJ1-2; D perhaps matches TRBD1 (6 bases). The sequence derives from an adult with an advanced solid tumor such as melanoma, head and neck, liver or kidney cancer. DNA of the CDR3: TGTGCCAGCAGCTATAAGAACAGGGCCTATGGCTACACCTTC. It encodes CASSYKNRAYGYTF.